The 22 T cell receptor beta chains given below trace back to one sample, sequenced in a study of T-cell reconstitution after alpha-beta-depleted transplantation in children. TCRbeta library construction was performed incorporating unique molecular identifiers. TCRdb used MiXCR to reprocess the PCR reads, holding one entry per CDR3 protein. The sample yields roughly 300,000 distinct CDR3 sequences, about 9.4% seen once. The input for sequencing was PBMCs from the stem cell graft donor, taken from the stem cell graft. Receptors originate from a human donor who donated a stem cell graft to a child with acute lymphoblastic leukemia.

The chain couples TRBV11-1 to TRBJ2-3, with TRBD1 matching 8 bases. Germline CDR1 and CDR2: SGHAT and FQDESV (reference sequence). The CDR3 contains 19 residues. The junction had 19 bases not matched to a gene; V was cut back by 5 bases and J by 3 bases. CDR3 nucleotide sequence: TGTGCCAGCAGCCATCCCCTCCTTATGGACAGGGAGAGAACAGATACGCAGTATTTT. Its translation: CASSHPLLMDRERTDTQYF.

The chain uses TRBV25-1 and TRBJ2-7; tentative D call: TRBD1 (6 bases). Trimming stripped 6 bases from V and 0 bases from J, with 9 bases between. CDR3 length: 13 residues. CDR1 is MGHDK and CDR2 is SYGVNS in the germline V gene. CDR3 coding DNA: TGTGCCAGCAGGGACAGTCCCTCCTACGAGCAGTACTTC. Protein product: CASRDSPSYEQYF.

There are a few counts of this clonotype. This rearrangement joins TRBV20-1 to TRBJ2-1; possibly TRBD1 for D (6 bases). V was clipped by 2 bases and J by 0 bases, with 29 bases between them. CDR3 length: 21 amino acids. Germline V CDR1 and CDR2: DFQATT, SNEGSKA (reference sequence). Here the CDR3 DNA reads TGCAGTGCTAGAAGTGTTTGGGGCCAGGGGAGAGGGGGTGGCTCCTACAATGAGCAGTTCTTC. Translated, it gives CSARSVWGQGRGGGSYNEQFF.

This clonotype turned up a few times. The chain recombines TRBV7-9 with TRBJ2-6; perhaps TRBD1 as D (5 bases). Per germline, CDR1 SEHNR and CDR2 FQNEAQ (reference sequence). This CDR3 is built from 16 residues. The germline V and J ends were trimmed by 6 bases and 1 base, with 13 bases remaining between them. This CDR3 is CASRPTDRSGANVLTF. As DNA, the CDR3 is TGTGCCAGCAGACCCACAGACAGATCTGGGGCCAACGTCCTGACTTTC.

The rearrangement links TRBV7-2 to TRBJ2-3, with D tentatively TRBD2 (7 bases). Germline CDR1 reads SGHTA; CDR2 reads FQGNSA. V was clipped by 5 bases and J by 5 bases, with 23 bases between them. The CDR3 has 17 amino acids. CDR3 residues: CASSLGWGREFVDTQYF. The CDR3 DNA reads as TGTGCCAGCAGCCTAGGATGGGGGCGGGAGTTTGTAGATACGCAGTATTTT.

This clonotype was picked up many times. The chain is built from TRBV5-1 and TRBJ1-6; TRBD1 might be the D (5 bases). CDR1 and CDR2 (germline): SGHRS, YFSETQ. Trimming cost V 3 bases and J 10 bases, with 14 bases left between them. The CDR3 consists of 14 residues. CDR3 in amino acids: CASSSGGFGSPLHF. For the CDR3, the DNA is TGCGCCAGCAGCTCGGGGGGGTTCGGATCACCCCTCCACTTT.

This rearrangement joins TRBV5-6 to TRBJ2-1; possible D gene TRBD2, 5 bases. CDR3 size: 12 residues. Trimming took off 1 base at V and 8 bases at J, with 7 bases between the two ends. The germline CDR1 and CDR2 sequences are SGHDT and YYEEEE. The CDR3 DNA sequence: TGTGCCAGCAGCTTGCGGACTTATGAGCAGTTCTTC. It specifies CASSLRTYEQFF.

CDR3 coding DNA: TGTGCCAGCAGCCGGGACGCAAGCTCCTACAATGAGCAGTTCTTC. Encoded protein: CASSRDASSYNEQFF. This chain links TRBV7-2 with TRBJ2-1, with D perhaps assigned TRBD1 or TRBD2 (5 bases each). With 5 bases removed from V and 0 bases from J, the gap between germline ends came to 11 bases. Germline CDR1 reads SGHTA; CDR2 reads FQGNSA. The CDR3 contains 15 residues.

This clonotype was found a few times. The chain employs TRBV21-1 and TRBJ1-6; TRBD1 is taken as the D call from the table, unchecked against the DNA. TRBV21-1 is given as a pseudogene. The CDR3 spans 16 residues. CDR3 residues: CASSKQAQDRGSPLHF. In DNA form, the CDR3 reads TGTGCCAGCAGCAAACAAGCCCAGGACAGGGGTTCACCCCTCCACTTT.

In its sample, this clonotype was seen many times. V usage is TRBV12-3 or TRBV12-4 and J usage is TRBJ2-1; D is perhaps TRBD2 (6 bases). Trimming pared 6 bases from V and 0 bases from J, leaving 12 bases between. The CDR3 spans 15 residues. CDR3 sequence (DNA): TGTGCCAGCAGCCTGTTGGGGGGCTCCTACAATGAGCAGTTCTTC. Amino acids: CASSLLGGSYNEQFF.

This clonotype occurred many times. V usage is TRBV7-9 and J usage is TRBJ2-7, with 14 bases fitting TRBD2. CDR1 is SEHNR and CDR2 is FQNEAQ in the germline V gene (reference sequence). This CDR3 has 15 residues. V shed 5 bases, J shed 3 bases, and the junction held 3 bases outside the gene matches. Written as DNA, the CDR3 is TGTGCCAGCAGCCCCGGGACTAGCGGGAGCTACGAGCAGTACTTC. Protein product: CASSPGTSGSYEQYF.

This clonotype has ten or more counts. Compared with germline, one end of the junction differs, possibly owing to a read error. The chain is built from TRBV5-1 and TRBJ2-7, with TRBD1 matching 10 bases. CDR3 length: 14 residues. The V gene's germline CDR1 is SGHRS and CDR2 YFSETQ. The CDR3 region is CASSPGQGSYEQYF. CDR3 nucleotide sequence: TGTGCCAGCAGCCCGGGACAGGGGTCCTACGAGCAGTACTTC.

This clonotype was seen repeatedly, ten times or more. V and J are TRBV9 and TRBJ2-2, with TRBD2 identical over 13 bases. Trimming at V came to 3 bases and at J to 0 bases, leaving 5 bases not matched to a gene. The germline V gene encodes CDR1 SGDLS and CDR2 YYNGEE. The CDR3 has 18 residues. The DNA for the CDR3 is TGTGCCAGCAGCGGATGGACTAGCGGGAGAGCGAACACCGGGGAGCTGTTTTTT. Its translation: CASSGWTSGRANTGELFF.

V and J are TRBV18 and TRBJ2-5; D gene ambiguous. Trimming stripped 6 bases from V and 2 bases from J, with 7 bases between. CDR1 and CDR2 (germline): KGHSH, LQKENI. The length of the CDR3 is 12 residues. The CDR3 region is CASSPIQETQYF. CDR3 bases: TGTGCCAGCTCTCCGATTCAAGAGACCCAGTACTTC.

J is TRBJ2-5 and V is TRBV24-1, with 10 bases lining up with TRBD1. Losses at the gene ends were 3 bases for V and 5 bases for J; bases not matched to a gene: 5. This CDR3 comprises 15 residues. Germline lookup yields CDR1 KGHDR and CDR2 SFDVKD. The CDR3 nucleotides are TGTGCCACCAGTGATGGACAGGGGGTGGGGGAGACCCAGTACTTC. Amino acid sequence: CATSDGQGVGETQYF.

The J gene is TRBJ1-1, the V gene TRBV7-2, with D possibly being TRBD1 (6 bases). Germline CDR1 SGHTA, CDR2 FQGNSA. Trimming shortened V by 5 bases and J by 4 bases, and 14 bases separated the two germline ends. The CDR3 runs 14 residues. The chain's CDR3 is CASSVRGFFTEAFF. CDR3 DNA: TGTGCCAGCAGCGTCAGGGGCTTCTTCACTGAAGCTTTCTTT.

J is TRBJ2-7 and V is TRBV5-1; D might be TRBD1 (5 bases). Per the germline V gene, CDR1 is SGHRS and CDR2 is YFSETQ. Trimming shortened V by 5 bases and J by 2 bases, and 20 bases separated the two germline ends. The CDR3 sequence is 16 residues long. The CDR3 nucleotides read TGCGCCAGCAGACCCCGACAGAGACCTGAACCCTACGAGCAGTACTTC. Amino acids: CASRPRQRPEPYEQYF.

The chain recombines TRBV12-3 or TRBV12-4 with TRBJ1-2, with D maybe TRBD1 (6 bases). Trimming shortened V by 3 bases and J by 0 bases, and 14 bases separated the two germline ends. This CDR3 is built from 16 residues. The CDR3 is CASSLGGSRANYGYTF. The DNA for the CDR3 is TGTGCCAGCAGTTTGGGGGGCTCCCGAGCTAACTATGGCTACACCTTC.

This clonotype has only a few counts. The CDR3, as DNA: TGTGCCGGGAGAGGGACGGTCCTTACCTACGAGCAGTACTTC. Translation gives CAGRGTVLTYEQYF. The V call is TRBV27, the J call TRBJ2-7, with D possibly being TRBD1 or TRBD2 (5 bases each). The CDR3 contains 14 residues. Trimming stripped 11 bases from V and 2 bases from J, with 19 bases between. Germline V gene lookup returns CDR1 MNHEY and CDR2 SMNVEV (reference sequence).

This clonotype showed up many times. The J gene is TRBJ2-1, the V gene TRBV9, with D maybe TRBD2 (6 bases). The V end was cut by 6 bases, the J end by 9 bases, with 22 bases between. Per germline, CDR1 SGDLS and CDR2 YYNGEE. The CDR3 has 15 amino acids. CDR3 nucleotides: TGTGCCAGCACCCCAGCGGGCTTTTCGCTTGGTGAGCAGTTCTTC. Encoded protein: CASTPAGFSLGEQFF.

This chain joins TRBV27 and TRBJ2-1, with 15 bases fitting TRBD2. The CDR3 covers 18 residues. V trimming: 3 bases; J trimming: 0 bases; junction bases outside the gene matches: 3. From germline, CDR1 is MNHEY and CDR2 SMNVEV (reference sequence). The CDR3: CASSLVGLAGGSYNEQFF. The CDR3 nucleotides read TGTGCCAGCAGTTTGGTGGGACTAGCGGGAGGCTCCTACAATGAGCAGTTCTTC.

This clonotype was counted ten times or more. The V and J genes are TRBV6-1 and TRBJ1-5, with D possibly matching TRBD1 (5 bases). Germline V gives CDR1 MNHNS, CDR2 SASEGT. This CDR3 spans 14 amino acids. Trimming stripped 8 bases from V and 7 bases from J, with 18 bases between. The CDR3 spells CASASGQGGQPQHF. Here the CDR3 DNA reads TGTGCCAGCGCATCCGGGCAGGGCGGCCAGCCCCAGCATTTT.